This TCR beta chain was retrieved from a study of blood T cell repertoires in COVID-19. Looking at the study overall: The United States, Italy and Spain were the sources of the acute and convalescent COVID-19 samples. T cells, B-cell-depleted T cells, or PBMCs supplied cDNA or gDNA.

Patients of the Seattle cohort, enrolled during active infection, were followed longitudinally. This CDR3 is built from 13 residues. Germline CDR1 and CDR2: SGHNT and YYREEE (reference sequence). The V gene lost 5 bases and the J gene lost 6 bases, with 14 bases spanning the gap. Per the study methods: Quantification of nucleated cells was approximated via reference gene primer amplification. Using immunoSEQ multiplex PCR, the repertoire was profiled, and TCRdb retains in-frame clones only, with some absent. V, J and clone size were drawn from that table, and D and trimming were deduced from the DNA. This sample has about 280,000 clones; around nine tenths occur once, and the top ten carry roughly 13%.

The chain is built from TRBV5-4 and TRBJ1-2, with D perhaps matching TRBD1 (6 bases). This TCR came from a woman in her sixties or seventies with COVID-19, enrolled during active disease. Input material: peripheral blood. CDR3 bases: TGTGCCAGCAGTTATACAGGGTTCGATGGCTACACCTTC. Protein: CASSYTGFDGYTF.